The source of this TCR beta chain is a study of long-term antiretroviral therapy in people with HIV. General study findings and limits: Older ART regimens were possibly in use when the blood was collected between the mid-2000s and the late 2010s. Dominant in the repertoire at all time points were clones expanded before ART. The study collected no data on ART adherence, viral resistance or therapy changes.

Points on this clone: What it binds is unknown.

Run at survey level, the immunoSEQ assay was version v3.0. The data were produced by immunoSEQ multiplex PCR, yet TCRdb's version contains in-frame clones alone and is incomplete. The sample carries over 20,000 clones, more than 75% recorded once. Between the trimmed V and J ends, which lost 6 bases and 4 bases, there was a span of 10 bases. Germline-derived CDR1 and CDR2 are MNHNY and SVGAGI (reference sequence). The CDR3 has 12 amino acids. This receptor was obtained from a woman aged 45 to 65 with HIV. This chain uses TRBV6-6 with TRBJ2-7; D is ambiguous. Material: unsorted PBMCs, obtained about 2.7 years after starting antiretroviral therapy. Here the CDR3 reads CASSPGGYEQYF. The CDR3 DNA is TGTGCCAGCAGCCCCGGTGGGTACGAGCAGTACTTC.